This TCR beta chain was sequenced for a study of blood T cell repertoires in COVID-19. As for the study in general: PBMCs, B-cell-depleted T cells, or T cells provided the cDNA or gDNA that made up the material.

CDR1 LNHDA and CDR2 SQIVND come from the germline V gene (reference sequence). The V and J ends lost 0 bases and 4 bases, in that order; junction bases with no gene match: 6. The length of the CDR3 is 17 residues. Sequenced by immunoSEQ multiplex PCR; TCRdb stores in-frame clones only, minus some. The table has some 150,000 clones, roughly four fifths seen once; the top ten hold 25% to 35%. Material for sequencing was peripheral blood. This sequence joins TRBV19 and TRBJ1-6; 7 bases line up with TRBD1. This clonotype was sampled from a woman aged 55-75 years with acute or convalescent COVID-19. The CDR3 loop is CASSIDQGTDYNSPLHF. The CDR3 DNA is TGTGCCAGTAGTATAGACCAGGGGACAGATTATAATTCACCCCTCCACTTT.